The rows below give T cell receptor beta chains drawn from one sample of a study of response to subunit inactivated influenza vaccine. A single record per CDR3 protein comes from TCRdb applying MiXCR to the RT-PCR reads. Among almost 600,000 distinct CDR3 sequences listed, around 13% were seen once. The sample consisted of PBMCs from blood, taken 11 to 12 days after vaccination. The source of these receptors is a man in his fifties who received an inactivated influenza vaccine. Both conserved end residues are part of each CDR3. The D gene is left open where the match is weak. Size values are once, few and many counts, or a class for expanded clones, and some rows have none.

clone_size	v_call	d_call	j_call	cdr3_nt	cdr3_aa
few	TRBV4-2	-	TRBJ1-2	TGTGCCAGCAGCCAAGCGGAGGGTGGCTACACCTTC	CASSQAEGGYTF
few	TRBV2	-	TRBJ1-1	TGTGCCAGCATCGCAGATCGGAACACTGAAGCTTTCTTT	CASIADRNTEAFF
few	TRBV21-1	-	TRBJ2-5	TGTGCCAGCAGCAAAGAGAAGGGAGAGACCCAGTACTTC	CASSKEKGETQYF
few	TRBV4-2	TRBD2	TRBJ2-2	TGTGCCAGCAGCCAAGCTCCGGGACTAGCGGAAAGGGAGGTGTTTTTT	CASSQAPGLAEREVFF
many	TRBV3-1	-	TRBJ2-7	TGTGCCAGCAGCCATGGGGCTGTTACCCACGAGCAGTACTTC	CASSHGAVTHEQYF
few	TRBV27	-	TRBJ2-3	TGTGCCAGCAAAGGGCGTTACCAGGGAGATACGCAGTATTTT	CASKGRYQGDTQYF
-	TRBV12-3/TRBV12-4	-	TRBJ2-1	TGTGCCAGCAGTGCCCAGGGTCAGGGGAATGAGCAGTTCTTC	CASSAQGQGNEQFF
-	TRBV10-3	TRBD1	TRBJ2-3	TGTGCCATCAGCCCTCTGACAGGGGTGGATACGCAGTATTTT	CAISPLTGVDTQYF
few	TRBV12-3/TRBV12-4	-	TRBJ2-2	TGTGCCAGCAGTTTAGGCGGCAGCTACACCGGGGAGCTGTTTTTT	CASSLGGSYTGELFF
many	TRBV7-9	TRBD1	TRBJ1-6	TGTGCCAGCAGCCAGGGACAGGGAGTTGGACCCCTCCACTTT	CASSQGQGVGPLHF
-	TRBV5-1	-	TRBJ2-2	TGCGCCAGCTCCGGCGGGGAAACGAACACCGGGGAGCTGTTTTTT	CASSGGETNTGELFF
few	TRBV6-2/TRBV6-3	TRBD2	TRBJ2-2	TGTGCCAGCAGTTATGGACTAGCGGACCGTTCGCGGGGGGAGCTGTTTTTT	CASSYGLADRSRGELFF
-	TRBV6-5	-	TRBJ2-7	TGTGCCAGCAGGTACCGGGTGGGAGAACTCCACGAGCAGTACTTC	CASRYRVGELHEQYF
-	TRBV6-1	TRBD2	TRBJ2-7	TGTGCCAGCAAGATCAGTACGGCGGGAGACGAGCAGTACTTC	CASKISTAGDEQYF
-	TRBV29-1	-	TRBJ1-4	TGCAGCGCCGGTACCGGGAACTCTAATGAAAAACTGTTTTTT	CSAGTGNSNEKLFF
-	TRBV15	TRBD1	TRBJ2-1	TGTGCCACCAGCAGACACACAGGGGGCTTAGGAAGGGGGAATGAGCAGTTCTTC	CATSRHTGGLGRGNEQFF
-	TRBV6-5	-	TRBJ2-1	TGTGCCAGCAGTTACCGGGACCCCATGTACAATGAGCAGTTCTTC	CASSYRDPMYNEQFF
-	TRBV4-3	-	TRBJ2-3	TGCGCCAGCAGCCAAGTTAGCCACAGCACAGATACGCAGTATTTT	CASSQVSHSTDTQYF
few	TRBV7-6	-	TRBJ2-3	TGTGCCAGCAGCCCCCGTTGGGGAACAGATACGCAGTATTTT	CASSPRWGTDTQYF
-	TRBV18	TRBD2	TRBJ2-5	TGTGCCAGCTCTGTAGCGGGGGCCCATCAAGAGACCCAGTACTTC	CASSVAGAHQETQYF
few	TRBV2	TRBD1	TRBJ1-5	TGTGCCAGCAGAGCCCCAGGGGGCAGCAATCAGCCCCAGCATTTT	CASRAPGGSNQPQHF
few	TRBV18	-	TRBJ2-5	TGTGCCAGCTCACCAGGCGGCACAAAAGAGACCCAGTACTTC	CASSPGGTKETQYF
once	TRBV3-1	TRBD1	TRBJ2-1	TGTGCCAGCAGCCGGGGACAGGCCCTTTACAATGAGCAGTTCTTC	CASSRGQALYNEQFF
-	TRBV20-1	-	TRBJ2-1	TGCAGTGCACATAAAACAGGGCCTAAATCCTACAATGAGCAGTTCTTC	CSAHKTGPKSYNEQFF
-	TRBV12-3/TRBV12-4	TRBD2	TRBJ2-1	TGTGCCAGCAGTTTCTCCTTGACTAGCGGAACCTACAATGAGCAGTTCTTC	CASSFSLTSGTYNEQFF
-	TRBV12-3/TRBV12-4	TRBD2	TRBJ2-1	TGTGCCAGCGAGCGGGAGGGGGCCAATGAGCAGTTCTTC	CASEREGANEQFF
-	TRBV5-1	TRBD1	TRBJ2-5	TGCGCCAGCAGCTTGCAGACAGGGCGGCAAGAGACCCAGTACTTC	CASSLQTGRQETQYF
-	TRBV5-4	TRBD2	TRBJ2-3	TGTGCCAGCAGCTTGCGTTGGTTTGGGCCTAGCGGGGGGGTTAGCACAGATACGCAGTATTTT	CASSLRWFGPSGGVSTDTQYF
-	TRBV6-2/TRBV6-3	-	TRBJ2-3	TGTGCCAGCAGCTGGGGGGGCCCAGATACGCAGTATTTT	CASSWGGPDTQYF
few	TRBV4-1	TRBD2	TRBJ2-5	TGCGCCAGCAGCCAAGGTCCTAGCGGCAACCAAGAGACCCAGTACTTC	CASSQGPSGNQETQYF
-	TRBV6-2/TRBV6-3	-	TRBJ2-1	TGTGCCAGCAGTTTCCCGCGAAGTAGGGGAAATGAGCAGTTCTTC	CASSFPRSRGNEQFF
-	TRBV5-1	-	TRBJ2-5	TGCGCCAGCAGCAACTCCAGGGGATTACAAGAGACCCAGTACTTC	CASSNSRGLQETQYF
-	TRBV29-1	-	TRBJ2-7	TGCAGCGTTGGTGCCGGAAACGAGCAGTACTTC	CSVGAGNEQYF
few	TRBV11-2	-	TRBJ2-1	TGTGCCAGCAGCCCGCAATCGGTACTAAATGAGCAGTTCTTC	CASSPQSVLNEQFF
many	TRBV4-2	-	TRBJ1-1	TGTGCCAGCAGCCAAGGTGAAAGAACTGAAGCTTTCTTT	CASSQGERTEAFF
-	TRBV12-3/TRBV12-4	-	TRBJ2-1	TGTGCCAGCAGTTCCCCACCGGGCCCTAGCTCCTATGAGCAGTTCTTC	CASSSPPGPSSYEQFF
-	TRBV5-1	TRBD1	TRBJ2-3	TGCGCCAGCAGCCCACAGGGGGTTCTAGATACGCAGTATTTT	CASSPQGVLDTQYF